This TCR beta chain was sequenced for a study of regulatory T cells in long-lasting Graves disease. Points from the study as a whole: New patients shared about a thousand public clonotypes, fewer than the roughly 3,000 shared by persistent patients.

Sequencing libraries for TCR beta were prepared with iRepertoire HTBI primers and Arm-PCR of CDR3 regions. TCRdb independently ran MiXCR on the multiplex PCR reads; one entry per CDR3 protein. The sample records about 470,000 distinct CDR3 sequences, roughly 16% being singletons. Documented time point: newly diagnosed GD, antithyroid drugs for less than 3 months. RNA isolated from PBMCs was used to make the TCR library. In its sample, this clonotype was seen many times. Its specificity is not known. One end of the junction does not line up with germline, which may come from a read error. The germline CDR1 and CDR2 sequences are ENHRY and SYGVKD. The CDR3 covers 17 residues. These same records also appear under a second study, on T cells in Graves' hyperthyroidism and ophthalmopathy.

J is TRBJ2-6 and V is TRBV10-3; TRBD1 matches 10 bases. This sequence originates from a man aged 40-50 years with Graves disease. Material: peripheral blood mononuclear cells (PBMCs), obtained at new diagnosis, from a patient treated with antithyroid drugs. The CDR3 protein is CATSRGQGGAGANVLTF. The CDR3 DNA follows: TGTGCCACCAGTCGAGGACAGGGGGGAGCTGGGGCCAACGTCCTGACTTTC.